This TCR beta chain was retrieved from a study of T cells after posttransplantation cyclophosphamide. With respect to this clone: The antigen remains undetermined.

On the day of bone marrow donation, the related graft donor provided peripheral blood. Looked up from germline, CDR1 is SGHTA and CDR2 is FQGNSA. The ends were cut back, 2 bases at V and 4 bases at J, with 14 bases in the middle. The CDR3 extends over 15 amino acids. Study conclusions and caveats: Later post-transplant blood repertoires were often dominated by donor CD8+ memory clones. TRB clonality was highly associated with recipient CMV seropositivity and reactivation. TRB overlap between skin or GI tissue T cells and blood was limited.

Measured with immunoSEQ multiplex PCR; TCRdb has only the in-frame clones, and not every one. The sample shows 66,000 or so clones, about 93% of them seen only once. The sequencing input was PBMCs. The TCR sequence derives from a woman aged 30 to 39 in good health and a related stem cell transplant donor. The chain recombines TRBV7-2 with TRBJ1-1, with D possibly TRBD1 on 6 matching bases. This CDR3 is CASSLRAGASTEAFF. The CDR3 DNA is TGTGCCAGCAGCTTACGGGCGGGGGCGAGCACTGAAGCTTTCTTT.